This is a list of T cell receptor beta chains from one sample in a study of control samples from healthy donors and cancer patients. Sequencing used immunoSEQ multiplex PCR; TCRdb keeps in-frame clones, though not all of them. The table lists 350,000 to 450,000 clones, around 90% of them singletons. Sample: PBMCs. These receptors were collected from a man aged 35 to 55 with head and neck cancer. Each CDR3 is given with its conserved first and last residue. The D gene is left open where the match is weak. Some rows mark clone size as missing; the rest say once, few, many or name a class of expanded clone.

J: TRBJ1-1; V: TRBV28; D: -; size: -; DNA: TGTGCCAGCAGTTTATGGAACACTGAAGCTTTCTTT; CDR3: CASSLWNTEAFF
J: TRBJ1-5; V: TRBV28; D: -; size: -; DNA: TGTGCCAGCAGTTGGGCGGCTTTAGGCAATCAGCCCCAGCATTTT; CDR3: CASSWAALGNQPQHF
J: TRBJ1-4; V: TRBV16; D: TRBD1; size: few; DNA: TGTGCCAGCAGCCATCCCTCCTTCGGGACAGGGATGGGAAAACTGTTTTTT; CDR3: CASSHPSFGTGMGKLFF
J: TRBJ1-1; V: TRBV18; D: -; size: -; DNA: TGTGCCAGCTCACCACCGGGGGGGGCTCGAACTGAAGCTTTCTTT; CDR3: CASSPPGGARTEAFF
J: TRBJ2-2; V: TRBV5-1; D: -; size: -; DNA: TGCGCCAGCAGCTTGGAAGGCGGGGAGCTGTTTTTT; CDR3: CASSLEGGELFF
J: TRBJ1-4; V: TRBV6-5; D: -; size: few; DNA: TGTGCCAGCAGCCAGACACAGACTAATGAAAAACTGTTTTTT; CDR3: CASSQTQTNEKLFF
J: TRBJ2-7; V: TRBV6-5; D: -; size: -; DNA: TGTGCCAGCAGTTACTCGAGCTTAGCATTAGGTGAGCAGTACTTC; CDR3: CASSYSSLALGEQYF
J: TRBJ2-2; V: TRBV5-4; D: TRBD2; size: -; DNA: TGTGCCAGCAGCCCTGGACTAGCGGGGGGCACAAACGGGGAGCTGTTTTTT; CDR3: CASSPGLAGGTNGELFF
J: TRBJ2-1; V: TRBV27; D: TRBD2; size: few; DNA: TGTGCCAGCAGTGCCCAGCGGGGGGGGTTGGATGAGCAGTTCTTC; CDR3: CASSAQRGGLDEQFF
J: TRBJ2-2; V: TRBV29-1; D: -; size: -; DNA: TGCAGCCCTACCGCGAGTTGCGGGGCGAACACCGGGGAGCTGTTTTTT; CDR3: CSPTASCGANTGELFF
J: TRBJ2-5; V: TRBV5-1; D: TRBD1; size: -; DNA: TGCGCCAGCAGCTTGGCGGGACAGGCTGATTTGGAGACCCAGTACTTC; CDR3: CASSLAGQADLETQYF
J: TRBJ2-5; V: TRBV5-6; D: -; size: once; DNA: TGTGCCAGCAGCCACTGGAGGTACACTGCCGGGGGGACCCAGTACTTC; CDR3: CASSHWRYTAGGTQYF
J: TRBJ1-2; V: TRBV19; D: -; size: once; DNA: TGTGCCGGTAGTATGGACCGGGAGGATGGCTACACCTTC; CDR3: CAGSMDREDGYTF
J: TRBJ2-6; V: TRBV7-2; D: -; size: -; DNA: TGTGCCAGCACCCTATCCCCCAGGGGCTCTGGGGCCAACGTCCTGACTTTC; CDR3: CASTLSPRGSGANVLTF
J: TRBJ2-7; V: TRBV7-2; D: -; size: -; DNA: TGTGCCAGCACCCTCGGGGCTAGCGTTCAAGAGCAGTACTTC; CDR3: CASTLGASVQEQYF
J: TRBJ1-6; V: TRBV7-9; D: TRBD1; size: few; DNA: TGTGCCAGCAGCAAGGGACAGCCGGGTTCACCCCTCCACTTT; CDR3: CASSKGQPGSPLHF
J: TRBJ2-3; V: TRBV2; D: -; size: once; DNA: TGTGCCAGCAGTGATGAGGCGACTAGCACAGATACGCAGTATTTT; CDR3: CASSDEATSTDTQYF
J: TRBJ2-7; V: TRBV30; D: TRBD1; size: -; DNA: TGTGCCTGGAGGGACAGGGTTTTTGAGGAGCAGTACTTC; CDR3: CAWRDRVFEEQYF
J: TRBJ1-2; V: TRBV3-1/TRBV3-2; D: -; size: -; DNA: TGTGCCAGCAGCCAACAACGGGACCGCTATGGCTACACCTTC; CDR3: CASSQQRDRYGYTF
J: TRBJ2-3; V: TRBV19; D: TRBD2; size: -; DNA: TGTGCCAGTAGTATAAGTAAGGGAGGGAGCGGGAGCACAGATACGCAGTATTTT; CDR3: CASSISKGGSGSTDTQYF
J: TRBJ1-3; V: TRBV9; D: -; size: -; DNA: TGTGCCAGCAGCGCCCGGGACGGGGCAGGGGGAAACACCATATATTTT; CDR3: CASSARDGAGGNTIYF
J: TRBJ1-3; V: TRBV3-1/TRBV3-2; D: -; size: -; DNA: TGTGCCAGCAGTATCACAGTCTCTGGAAACACCATATATTTT; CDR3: CASSITVSGNTIYF
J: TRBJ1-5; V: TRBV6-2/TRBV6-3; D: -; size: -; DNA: TGTGCCAGCAGCCACGTAACAGACTATAGCAATCAGCCCCAGCATTTT; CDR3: CASSHVTDYSNQPQHF
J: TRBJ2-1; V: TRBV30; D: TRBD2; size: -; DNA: TGTGCCGCTTCTAGCGGTATCTACAATGAGCAGTTCTTC; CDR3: CAASSGIYNEQFF
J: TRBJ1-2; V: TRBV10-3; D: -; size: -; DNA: TGTGCCATCGGGGGGACAAGCTATGGCTACACCTTC; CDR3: CAIGGTSYGYTF
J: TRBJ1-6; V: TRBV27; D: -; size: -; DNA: TGTGCCAGCAGACCTGACCCACCGCTTAATAATTCACCCCTCCACTTT; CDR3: CASRPDPPLNNSPLHF
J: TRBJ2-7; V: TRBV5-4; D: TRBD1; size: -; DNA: TGTGCCAGCAGCAGGACAGGGGACGAGCAGTACTTC; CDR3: CASSRTGDEQYF
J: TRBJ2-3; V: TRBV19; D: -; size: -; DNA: TGTGCCAGTAGCGTCATTAGTAGCACAGATACGCAGTATTTT; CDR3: CASSVISSTDTQYF
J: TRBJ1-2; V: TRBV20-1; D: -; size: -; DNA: TGCAGTGCCAGTCCGGGGTTGCGAGGCTACACCTTC; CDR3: CSASPGLRGYTF
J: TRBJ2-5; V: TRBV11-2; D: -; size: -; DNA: TGTGCCAGCAGCTTAGCGGGACTCCTACAAGAGACCCAGTACTTC; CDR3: CASSLAGLLQETQYF
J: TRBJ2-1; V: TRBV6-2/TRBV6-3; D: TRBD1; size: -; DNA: TGTGCCAGCAGTTATAGGGACAGGGTAAAGAATGAGCAGTTCTTC; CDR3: CASSYRDRVKNEQFF